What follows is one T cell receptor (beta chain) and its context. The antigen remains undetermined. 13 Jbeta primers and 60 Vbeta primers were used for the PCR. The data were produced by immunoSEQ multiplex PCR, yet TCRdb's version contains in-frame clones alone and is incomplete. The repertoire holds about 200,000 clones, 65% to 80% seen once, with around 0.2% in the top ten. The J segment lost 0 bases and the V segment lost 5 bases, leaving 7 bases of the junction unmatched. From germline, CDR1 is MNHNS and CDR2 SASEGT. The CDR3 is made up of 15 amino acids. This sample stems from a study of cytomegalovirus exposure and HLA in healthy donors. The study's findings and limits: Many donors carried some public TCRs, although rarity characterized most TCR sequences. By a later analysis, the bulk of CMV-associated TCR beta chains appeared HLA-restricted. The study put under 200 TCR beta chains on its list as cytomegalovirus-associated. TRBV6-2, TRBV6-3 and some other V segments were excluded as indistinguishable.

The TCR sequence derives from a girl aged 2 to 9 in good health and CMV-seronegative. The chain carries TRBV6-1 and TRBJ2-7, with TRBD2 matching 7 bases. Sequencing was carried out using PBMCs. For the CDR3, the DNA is TGTGCCAGCAGTCAAGACCCGGGGGGCTCCTACGAGCAGTACTTC. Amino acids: CASSQDPGGSYEQYF.